This T cell receptor beta chain comes out of a study of blood T cells in healthy people across ages. Per-sample PBMC isolation yielded at least 6 million cells. Combining a sample-barcoded 5' primer with a J-beta primer mix, a second PCR ran for 7 to 11 cycles. Tags on each cDNA molecule came from a template-switch adaptor with 12 random nucleotides. One entry per CDR3 protein, called by TCRdb with MiXCR from the 5' RACE reads. The table has roughly 800,000 distinct CDR3 sequences, under 30% seen once. This CDR3 has 14 residues. Germline CDR1 is SGHAT and CDR2 is FQNNGV. Trimming removed 3 bases from V and 5 bases from J, with 13 bases in between. Overall study results and limits: Shifts in expanded clonotypes may have been confounded by donor CMV status, which was unknown.

This clonotype was detected a few times. No antigen is known for it. This sample was shared with a second study, whose subject was T cells of mothers and their children.

The genes are TRBV11-2 and TRBJ1-1; D is perhaps TRBD1 (5 bases). This clonotype was obtained from a boy under 18 in good health. The sequencing input was blood. The CDR3 DNA sequence: TGTGCCAGCAGCTTCAGCCTGTCAGGGACTGAAGCTTTCTTT. It translates to CASSFSLSGTEAFF. The entire variable domain, with the rest obtained from reference TRBV11-2 and TRBJ1-1, is as follows: EAGVAQSPRYKIIEKRQSVAFWCNPISGHATLYWYQQILGQGPKLLIQFQNNGVVDDSQLPKDRFSAERLKGVDSTLKIQPAKLEDSAVYLCASSFSLSGTEAFFGQGTRLTVV.